Listed below are T cell receptor beta chains from one sample, sequenced in a study of T-cell memory formation after mild COVID-19. TCRdb itself ran the 5' RACE reads through MiXCR, one entry per CDR3 protein. Among about 140,000 distinct CDR3 sequences listed, over 15% were seen once. Sequenced: PBMCs or a T cell subset sorted from them (not recorded which). These TCRs come from an adult woman who had mild COVID-19 (a few samples of this study predate the infection). Cell type and time point are not known. Both conserved end residues are part of each CDR3. A D gene is named only where the DNA matches it firmly. Size values are once, few and many counts, or a class for expanded clones, and some rows have none.

few	TRBV30	TRBJ2-3	TRBD1	CAWSGQGSRADTQYF	TGTGCCTGGAGTGGACAGGGGTCTCGGGCAGATACGCAGTATTTT
NA	TRBV27	TRBJ2-5	NA	CASSLYEKETQYF	TGTGCCAGCAGTTTATACGAAAAAGAGACCCAGTACTTC
NA	TRBV5-4	TRBJ2-2	NA	CASSFRRGVDTGELFF	TGTGCCAGCAGCTTCAGGCGGGGAGTGGACACCGGGGAGCTGTTTTTT
few	TRBV14	TRBJ2-7	NA	CASSRAGTRQYEQYF	TGTGCCAGCAGCCGAGCCGGGACACGACAATACGAGCAGTACTTC
few	TRBV11-2	TRBJ2-7	NA	CASSSSARYEQYF	TGTGCCAGCAGCTCTAGCGCCCGCTACGAGCAGTACTTC
many	TRBV5-1	TRBJ2-3	TRBD1	CASSPGQGQSDTQYF	TGCGCCAGCAGCCCGGGACAGGGACAATCAGATACGCAGTATTTT
NA	TRBV7-2	TRBJ2-4	NA	CASSPSPQSEYF	TGTGCCAGCAGCCCCTCCCCCCAGTCTGAGTACTTC
few	TRBV7-2	TRBJ2-1	NA	CASSLARTYNNEQFF	TGTGCCAGCAGCTTAGCTCGGACCTACAACAATGAGCAGTTCTTC
few	TRBV11-2	TRBJ2-3	NA	CASGKGRGDTQYF	TGTGCCAGCGGAAAAGGTCGCGGAGATACGCAGTATTTT
NA	TRBV3-1	TRBJ2-7	NA	CASSSGTAYEQYF	TGTGCCAGCAGCAGCGGGACAGCCTACGAGCAGTACTTC
few	TRBV29-1	TRBJ1-4	NA	CSGRRGWGEKLFF	TGCAGCGGCCGCCGGGGCTGGGGGGAAAAACTGTTTTTT
many	TRBV7-6	TRBJ2-1	NA	CASSLTSSSYNEQFF	TGTGCCAGCAGCCTGACATCGAGCTCCTACAATGAGCAGTTCTTC
few	TRBV3-1	TRBJ2-4	NA	CASSQEGRTSPYF	TGTGCCAGCAGCCAAGAGGGCCGTACTAGTCCTTACTTC
few	TRBV5-1	TRBJ2-1	NA	CASSTDNSYNEQFF	TGCGCCAGCAGCACTGACAACAGCTACAATGAGCAGTTCTTC
NA	TRBV24-1	TRBJ2-1	TRBD2	CATSDLSGGSNEQFF	TGTGCCACCAGTGATTTGTCGGGAGGGTCTAATGAGCAGTTCTTC
NA	TRBV24-1	TRBJ2-3	TRBD2	CATSEELAGRKTDTQYF	TGTGCCACCAGTGAGGAGCTAGCGGGAAGGAAAACAGATACGCAGTATTTT
NA	TRBV11-3	TRBJ2-5	TRBD2	CASRVGAGGRETQYF	TGTGCCAGCAGAGTCGGCGCGGGGGGCCGGGAGACCCAGTACTTC
NA	TRBV11-2	TRBJ2-3	NA	CASSLKGGGTDTQYF	TGTGCCAGCAGCTTAAAGGGGGGCGGCACAGATACGCAGTATTTT
NA	TRBV12-3/TRBV12-4	TRBJ2-1	TRBD2	CASSFSGKDDEQFF	TGTGCCAGCAGTTTTAGCGGGAAAGACGATGAGCAGTTCTTC
few	TRBV15	TRBJ2-1	NA	CATSRGGRDEQFF	TGTGCCACCAGTAGGGGGGGGCGCGATGAGCAGTTCTTC
few	TRBV7-2	TRBJ2-1	TRBD1	CASSLLPTGGNEQFF	TGTGCCAGCAGCTTATTGCCGACAGGGGGCAATGAGCAGTTCTTC
NA	TRBV20-1	TRBJ1-2	NA	CSASPTGHGYTF	TGCAGTGCTAGCCCGACAGGCCATGGCTACACCTTC
NA	TRBV12-3/TRBV12-4	TRBJ2-3	NA	CASSTGGVSTDTQYF	TGTGCCAGCAGTACAGGGGGGGTTAGCACAGATACGCAGTATTTT
NA	TRBV29-1	TRBJ2-1	NA	CSVAPPASYNEQFF	TGCAGCGTTGCCCCCCCGGCATCATACAATGAGCAGTTCTTC
few	TRBV5-5	TRBJ1-1	NA	CASSFRGATEAFF	TGTGCCAGCAGCTTCAGGGGCGCAACTGAAGCTTTCTTT
few	TRBV15	TRBJ2-1	NA	CATSRGGLYDEQFF	TGTGCCACCAGCAGAGGGGGGCTTTACGATGAGCAGTTCTTC
NA	TRBV5-6	TRBJ1-2	NA	CASSYAGSYGYTF	TGTGCCAGCAGCTACGCGGGGTCCTATGGCTACACCTTC
few	TRBV29-1	TRBJ2-7	NA	CSVYQNHYEQYF	TGCAGCGTTTATCAGAACCACTACGAGCAGTACTTC
few	TRBV6-5	TRBJ2-7	TRBD2	CASSYSPGGGSHEQYF	TGTGCCAGCAGTTATTCCCCAGGCGGGGGTTCGCACGAGCAGTACTTC
NA	TRBV12-3/TRBV12-4	TRBJ1-3	TRBD1	CASRKGTVGNTIYF	TGTGCCAGCAGGAAGGGGACAGTTGGAAACACCATATATTTT
few	TRBV7-9	TRBJ2-3	NA	CASSSRGDTQYF	TGTGCCAGCAGCTCCAGGGGAGATACGCAGTATTTT
few	TRBV9	TRBJ1-3	NA	CASSVDPGSGNTIYF	TGTGCCAGCAGCGTAGATCCGGGGTCTGGAAACACCATATATTTT
NA	TRBV2	TRBJ2-7	TRBD2	CASSVSGGTYEQYF	TGTGCCAGCAGTGTATCGGGAGGGACCTACGAGCAGTACTTC
once	TRBV6-5	TRBJ1-1	NA	CASSRVENTEAFF	TGTGCCAGCAGCCGCGTTGAGAACACTGAAGCTTTCTTT
few	TRBV12-3/TRBV12-4	TRBJ1-1	TRBD1	CASSPSGTAYTEAFF	TGTGCCAGCAGCCCGTCCGGGACAGCTTACACTGAAGCTTTCTTT
NA	TRBV12-3/TRBV12-4	TRBJ2-5	TRBD2	CASRPGGFGGTQYF	TGTGCCAGCAGACCGGGAGGTTTTGGAGGGACCCAGTACTTC
few	TRBV7-2	TRBJ2-2	NA	CASSPLQVARELFF	TGTGCCAGCAGCCCCCTCCAGGTAGCCCGGGAGCTGTTTTTT
few	TRBV19	TRBJ2-1	NA	CASSIWGGGEQFF	TGTGCCAGTAGTATATGGGGGGGCGGTGAGCAGTTCTTC
NA	TRBV12-3/TRBV12-4	TRBJ2-1	NA	CASSTLVNEQFF	TGTGCCAGCAGCACACTCGTAAATGAGCAGTTCTTC
NA	TRBV12-3/TRBV12-4	TRBJ1-2	NA	CASSDSLTNYGYTF	TGTGCCAGCAGCGACAGTCTGACTAACTATGGCTACACCTTC
NA	TRBV12-3/TRBV12-4	TRBJ2-5	NA	CASSPGWGQETQYF	TGTGCCAGCAGCCCCGGGTGGGGCCAAGAGACCCAGTACTTC
few	TRBV12-3/TRBV12-4	TRBJ2-5	NA	CASSQHQETQYF	TGTGCCAGCAGTCAACACCAAGAGACCCAGTACTTC
few	TRBV7-2	TRBJ2-1	NA	CASSAGQKSNEQFF	TGTGCCAGCAGCGCGGGACAGAAAAGCAATGAGCAGTTCTTC
few	TRBV9	TRBJ1-2	NA	CASSEEAHGTRGYTF	TGTGCCAGCAGCGAAGAGGCCCATGGGACGCGGGGCTACACCTTC
NA	TRBV20-1	TRBJ1-2	TRBD1	CSARPGQGVGGYTF	TGCAGTGCTAGACCGGGACAGGGCGTTGGTGGCTACACCTTC
NA	TRBV29-1	TRBJ1-1	NA	CSVRGYRNTEAFF	TGCAGCGTTCGAGGGTATAGGAACACTGAAGCTTTCTTT
few	TRBV19	TRBJ1-5	NA	CASRTYGDSNQPQHF	TGTGCCAGCCGAACATACGGAGATAGCAATCAGCCCCAGCATTTT
few	TRBV20-1	TRBJ1-2	NA	CSARVGRGVSGYTF	TGCAGTGCTAGAGTAGGACGAGGGGTGAGTGGCTACACCTTC
NA	TRBV20-1	TRBJ1-1	NA	CSASGQEKIKNTEAFF	TGCAGTGCTAGTGGGCAGGAAAAAATTAAGAACACTGAAGCTTTCTTT
few	TRBV18	TRBJ1-5	NA	CASSPLDNQPQHF	TGTGCCAGCTCACCACTCGACAATCAGCCCCAGCATTTT
once	TRBV18	TRBJ2-7	TRBD2	CASSLGAGDHYEQYF	TGTGCCAGCTCCCTTGGGGCGGGAGACCACTACGAGCAGTACTTC
NA	TRBV7-8	TRBJ2-7	NA	CASSPSGQSEQYF	TGTGCCAGCAGCCCCTCGGGGCAGTCCGAGCAGTACTTC
few	TRBV6-2/TRBV6-3	TRBJ1-5	TRBD1	CASSETDRGDGANQPQHF	TGTGCCAGCTCGGAGACGGACAGGGGTGACGGGGCAAATCAGCCCCAGCATTTT
many	TRBV24-1	TRBJ2-1	NA	CATSDPLFSYNEQFF	TGTGCCACCAGTGACCCTCTGTTCTCCTACAATGAGCAGTTCTTC
few	TRBV5-1	TRBJ2-1	NA	CASSLLRDPGEQFF	TGCGCCAGCAGCTTACTCAGGGATCCGGGTGAGCAGTTCTTC
few	TRBV11-2	TRBJ1-1	TRBD1	CASSLDRQGAFF	TGTGCCAGCAGCTTAGACAGACAGGGCGCTTTCTTT
NA	TRBV24-1	TRBJ2-3	NA	CATSDSGLGTDTQYF	TGTGCCACCAGTGATTCAGGGCTCGGCACAGATACGCAGTATTTT
NA	TRBV3-1	TRBJ1-2	NA	CASSRIDGNYGYTF	TGTGCCAGCAGCCGAATCGACGGGAACTATGGCTACACCTTC